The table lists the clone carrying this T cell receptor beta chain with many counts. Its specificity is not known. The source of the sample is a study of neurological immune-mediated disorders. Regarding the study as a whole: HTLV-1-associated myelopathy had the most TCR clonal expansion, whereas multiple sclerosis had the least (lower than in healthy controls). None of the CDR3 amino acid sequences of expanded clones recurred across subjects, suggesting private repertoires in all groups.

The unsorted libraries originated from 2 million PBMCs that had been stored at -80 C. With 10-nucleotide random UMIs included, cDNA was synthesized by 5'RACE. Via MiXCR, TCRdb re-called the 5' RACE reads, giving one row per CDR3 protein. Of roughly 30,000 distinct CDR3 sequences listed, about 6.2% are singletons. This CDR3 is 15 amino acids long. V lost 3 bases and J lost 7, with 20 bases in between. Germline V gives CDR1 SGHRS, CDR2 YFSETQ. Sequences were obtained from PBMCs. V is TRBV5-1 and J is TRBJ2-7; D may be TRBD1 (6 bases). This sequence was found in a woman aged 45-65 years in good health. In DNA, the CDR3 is TGCGCCAGCAGCTCACAGGGCCCTCTTCCTGGTGAGCAGTACTTC. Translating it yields CASSSQGPLPGEQYF.